This TCR beta chain was recorded in a study of blood T cell repertoires in COVID-19. For the study at large: T cells, B-cell-depleted T cells, or PBMCs provided the cDNA or gDNA that served as material.

Germline V gene lookup returns CDR1 LGHDT and CDR2 YNNKEL (reference sequence). Trimming cost V 1 base and J 5 bases; bases outside gene matches: 6. This CDR3 contains 16 residues. In the study's own analysis: Amplification of reference gene primers provided the estimated nucleated cell counts. This table comes from immunoSEQ multiplex PCR, and its TCRdb copy is limited to in-frame clones, with some not included. Clone size and the V and J calls come from that table; the DNA yielded D and trimming. The data contain approximately 70,000 clones, roughly 90% of them singletons. The sequenced sample consisted of peripheral blood. The clonotype originates from a woman aged 55-69 years with acute or convalescent COVID-19. The chain is built from TRBV3-1 (or the pseudogene TRBV3-2) and TRBJ2-3; 10 nucleotides match TRBD2. The CDR3 sequence: CASSQALAGEIDTQYF. CDR3 coding DNA: TGTGCCAGCAGCCAAGCTCTAGCGGGAGAAATAGATACGCAGTATTTT.